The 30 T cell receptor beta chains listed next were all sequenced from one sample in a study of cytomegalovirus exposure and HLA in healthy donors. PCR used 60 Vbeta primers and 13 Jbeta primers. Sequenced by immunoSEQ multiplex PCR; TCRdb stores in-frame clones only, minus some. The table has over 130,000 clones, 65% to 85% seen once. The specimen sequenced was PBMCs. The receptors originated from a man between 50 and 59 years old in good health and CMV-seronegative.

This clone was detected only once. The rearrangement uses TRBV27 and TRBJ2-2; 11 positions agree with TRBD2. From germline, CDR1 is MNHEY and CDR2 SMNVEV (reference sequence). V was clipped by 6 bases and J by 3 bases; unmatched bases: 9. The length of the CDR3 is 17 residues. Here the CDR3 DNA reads TGTGCCAGCAGGACCTTTAGCGGGGGGGCAGACACCGGGGAGCTGTTTTTT. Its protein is CASRTFSGGADTGELFF.

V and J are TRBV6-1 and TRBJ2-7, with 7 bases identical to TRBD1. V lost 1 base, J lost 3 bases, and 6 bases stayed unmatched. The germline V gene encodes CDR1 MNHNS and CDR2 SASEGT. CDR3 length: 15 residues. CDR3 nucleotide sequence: TGTGCCAGCAGTGAAGTAGCAGGGGGAATCTACGAGCAGTACTTC. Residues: CASSEVAGGIYEQYF.

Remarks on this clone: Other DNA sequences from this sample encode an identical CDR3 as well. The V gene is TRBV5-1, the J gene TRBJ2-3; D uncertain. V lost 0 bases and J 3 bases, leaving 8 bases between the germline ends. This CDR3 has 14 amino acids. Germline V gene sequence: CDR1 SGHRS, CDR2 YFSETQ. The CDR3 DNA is TGCGCCAGCAGCTTGGGAGGTGGGACAGATACGCAGTATTTT. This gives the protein CASSLGGGTDTQYF.

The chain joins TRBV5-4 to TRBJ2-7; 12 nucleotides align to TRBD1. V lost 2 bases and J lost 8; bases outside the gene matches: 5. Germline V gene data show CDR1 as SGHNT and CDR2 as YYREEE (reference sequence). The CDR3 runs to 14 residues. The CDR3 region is CASSLSGTGGKQYF. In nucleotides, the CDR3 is TGTGCCAGCAGCTTATCCGGGACAGGGGGCAAGCAGTACTTC.

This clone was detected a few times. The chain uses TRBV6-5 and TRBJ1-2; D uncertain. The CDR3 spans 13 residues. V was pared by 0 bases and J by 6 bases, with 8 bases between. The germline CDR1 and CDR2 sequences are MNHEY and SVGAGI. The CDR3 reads CASSYSTADGYTF. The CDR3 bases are TGTGCCAGCAGTTACTCAACAGCTGATGGCTACACCTTC.

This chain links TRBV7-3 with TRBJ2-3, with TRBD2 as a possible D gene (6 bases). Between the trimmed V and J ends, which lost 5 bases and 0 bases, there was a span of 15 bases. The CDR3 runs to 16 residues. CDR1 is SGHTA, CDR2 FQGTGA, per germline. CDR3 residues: CASSPLSAGSTDTQYF. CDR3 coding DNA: TGTGCCAGCAGCCCCTTGTCAGCGGGTAGCACAGATACGCAGTATTTT.

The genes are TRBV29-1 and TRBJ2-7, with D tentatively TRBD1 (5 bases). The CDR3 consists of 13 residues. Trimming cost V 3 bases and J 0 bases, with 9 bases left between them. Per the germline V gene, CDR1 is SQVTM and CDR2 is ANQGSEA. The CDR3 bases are TGCAGCGTTGATGCAGGGCGCTCCTACGAGCAGTACTTC. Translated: CSVDAGRSYEQYF.

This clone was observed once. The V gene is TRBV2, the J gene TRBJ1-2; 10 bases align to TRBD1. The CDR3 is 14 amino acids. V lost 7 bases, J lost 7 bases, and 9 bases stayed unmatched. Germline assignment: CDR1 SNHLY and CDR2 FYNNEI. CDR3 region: CASIPGQGFSGYTF. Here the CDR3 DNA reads TGTGCCAGCATTCCGGGACAGGGGTTTAGTGGCTACACCTTC.

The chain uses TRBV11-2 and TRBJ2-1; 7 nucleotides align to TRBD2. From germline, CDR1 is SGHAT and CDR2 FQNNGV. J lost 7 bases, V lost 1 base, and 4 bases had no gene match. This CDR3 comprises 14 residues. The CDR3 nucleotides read TGTGCCAGCAGCTTAGCGCGGGGGTCGAATGAGCAGTTCTTC. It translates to CASSLARGSNEQFF.

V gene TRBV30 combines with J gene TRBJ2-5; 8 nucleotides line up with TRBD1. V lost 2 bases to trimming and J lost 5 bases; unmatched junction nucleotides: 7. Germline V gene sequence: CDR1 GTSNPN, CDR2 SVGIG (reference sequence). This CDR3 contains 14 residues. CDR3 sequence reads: CAWSKAGGAETQYF. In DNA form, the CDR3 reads TGTGCCTGGAGTAAAGCAGGGGGCGCGGAGACCCAGTACTTC.

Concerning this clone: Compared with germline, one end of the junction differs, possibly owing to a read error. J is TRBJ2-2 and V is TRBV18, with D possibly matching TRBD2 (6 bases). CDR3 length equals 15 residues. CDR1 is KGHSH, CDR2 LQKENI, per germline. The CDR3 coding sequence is TGTGCCAGCTCAGCGACTAGTTCGAACGCCGGGGAGCTGTTTTTT. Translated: CASSATSSNAGELFF.

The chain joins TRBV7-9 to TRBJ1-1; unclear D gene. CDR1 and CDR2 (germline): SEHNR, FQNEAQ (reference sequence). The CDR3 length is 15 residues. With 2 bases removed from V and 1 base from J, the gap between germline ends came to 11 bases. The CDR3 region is CASSLLGRTNTEAFF. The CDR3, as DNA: TGTGCCAGCAGCTTATTAGGGAGGACGAACACTGAAGCTTTCTTT.

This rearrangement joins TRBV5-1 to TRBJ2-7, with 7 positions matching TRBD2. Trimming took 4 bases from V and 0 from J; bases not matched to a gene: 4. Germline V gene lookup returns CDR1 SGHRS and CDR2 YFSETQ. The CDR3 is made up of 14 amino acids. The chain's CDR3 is CASSREGSSYEQYF. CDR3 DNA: TGCGCCAGCAGCAGGGAGGGCAGCTCCTACGAGCAGTACTTC.

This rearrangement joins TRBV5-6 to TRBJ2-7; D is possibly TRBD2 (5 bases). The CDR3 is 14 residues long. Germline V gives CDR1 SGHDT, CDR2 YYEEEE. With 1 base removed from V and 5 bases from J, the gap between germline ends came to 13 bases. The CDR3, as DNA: TGTGCCAGCAGCTTGAGGGCCCCGGGGAACGAGCAGTACTTC. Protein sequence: CASSLRAPGNEQYF.

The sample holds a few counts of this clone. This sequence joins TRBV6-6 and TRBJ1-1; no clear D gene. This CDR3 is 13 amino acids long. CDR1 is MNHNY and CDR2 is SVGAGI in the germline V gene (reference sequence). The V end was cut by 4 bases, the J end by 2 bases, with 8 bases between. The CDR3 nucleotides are TGTGCCAGCAGTTTAGGAGTTAACACTGAAGCTTTCTTT. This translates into CASSLGVNTEAFF.

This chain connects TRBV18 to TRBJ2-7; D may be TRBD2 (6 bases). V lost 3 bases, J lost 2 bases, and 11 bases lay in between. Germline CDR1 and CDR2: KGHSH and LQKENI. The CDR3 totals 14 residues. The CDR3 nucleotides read TGTGCCAGCTCACCGGGGGGAGGCCCCTACGAGCAGTACTTC. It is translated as CASSPGGGPYEQYF.

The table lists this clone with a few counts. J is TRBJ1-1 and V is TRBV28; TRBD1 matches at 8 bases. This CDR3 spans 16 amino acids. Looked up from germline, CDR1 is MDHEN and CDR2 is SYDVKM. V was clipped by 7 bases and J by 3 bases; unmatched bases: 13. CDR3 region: CASKSAGGVWDTEAFF. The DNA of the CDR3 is TGTGCCAGCAAGTCAGCAGGGGGCGTTTGGGACACTGAAGCTTTCTTT.

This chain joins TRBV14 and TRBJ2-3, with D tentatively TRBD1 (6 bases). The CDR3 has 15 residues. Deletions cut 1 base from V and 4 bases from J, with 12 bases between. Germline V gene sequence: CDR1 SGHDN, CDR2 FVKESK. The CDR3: CASSQGWTDSDTQYF. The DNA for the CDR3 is TGTGCCAGCAGCCAAGGGTGGACAGATTCAGATACGCAGTATTTT.

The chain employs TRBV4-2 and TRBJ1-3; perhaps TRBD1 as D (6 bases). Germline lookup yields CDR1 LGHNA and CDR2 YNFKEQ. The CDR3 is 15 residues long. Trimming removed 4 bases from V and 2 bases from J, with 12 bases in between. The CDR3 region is CASSRNRVPGNTIYF. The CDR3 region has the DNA TGTGCCAGCAGCCGTAACAGGGTTCCTGGAAACACCATATATTTT.

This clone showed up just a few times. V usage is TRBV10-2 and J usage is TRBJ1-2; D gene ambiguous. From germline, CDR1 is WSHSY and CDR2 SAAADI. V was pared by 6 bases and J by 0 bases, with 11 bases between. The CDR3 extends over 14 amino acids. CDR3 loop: CASRGGGTNYGYTF. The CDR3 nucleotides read TGCGCCAGCAGGGGTGGAGGGACTAACTATGGCTACACCTTC.

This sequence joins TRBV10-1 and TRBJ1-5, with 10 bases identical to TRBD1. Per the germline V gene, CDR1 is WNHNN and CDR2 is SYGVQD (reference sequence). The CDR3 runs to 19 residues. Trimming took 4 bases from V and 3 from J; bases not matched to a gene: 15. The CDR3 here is CASSVSETGGRGDNQPQHF. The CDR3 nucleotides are TGCGCCAGCAGTGTATCCGAGACAGGGGGCCGGGGAGACAATCAGCCCCAGCATTTT.

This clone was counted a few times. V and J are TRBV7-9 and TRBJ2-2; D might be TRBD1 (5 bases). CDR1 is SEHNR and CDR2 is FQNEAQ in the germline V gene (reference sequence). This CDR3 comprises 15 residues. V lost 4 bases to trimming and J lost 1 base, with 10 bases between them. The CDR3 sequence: CASSSRQLNTGELFF. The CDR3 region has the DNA TGTGCCAGCAGCTCCCGACAGCTGAACACCGGGGAGCTGTTTTTT. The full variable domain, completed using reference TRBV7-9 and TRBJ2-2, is DTGVSQNPRHKITKRGQNVTFRCDPISEHNRLYWYRQTLGQGPEFLTYFQNEAQLEKSRLLSDRFSAERPKGSFSTLEIQRTEQGDSAMYLCASSSRQLNTGELFFGEGSRLTVL.

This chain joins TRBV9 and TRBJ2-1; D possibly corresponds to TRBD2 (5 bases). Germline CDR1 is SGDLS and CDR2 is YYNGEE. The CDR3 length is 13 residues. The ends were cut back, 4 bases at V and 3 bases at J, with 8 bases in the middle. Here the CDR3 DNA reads TGTGCCAGCAGCCCCCGGGACTACAATGAGCAGTTCTTC. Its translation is CASSPRDYNEQFF.

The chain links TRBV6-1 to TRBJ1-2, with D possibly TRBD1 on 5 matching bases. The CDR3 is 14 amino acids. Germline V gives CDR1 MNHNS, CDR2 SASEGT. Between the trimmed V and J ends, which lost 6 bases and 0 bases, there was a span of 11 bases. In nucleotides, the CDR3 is TGTGCCAGCAGGCGCACAGGCTCTAACTATGGCTACACCTTC. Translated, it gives CASRRTGSNYGYTF.

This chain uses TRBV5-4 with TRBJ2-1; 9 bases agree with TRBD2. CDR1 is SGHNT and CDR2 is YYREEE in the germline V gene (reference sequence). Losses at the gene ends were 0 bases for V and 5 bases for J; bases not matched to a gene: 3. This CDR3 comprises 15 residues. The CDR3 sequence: CASSLVASGDNEQFF. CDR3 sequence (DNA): TGTGCCAGCAGCTTGGTCGCTAGCGGGGACAATGAGCAGTTCTTC.

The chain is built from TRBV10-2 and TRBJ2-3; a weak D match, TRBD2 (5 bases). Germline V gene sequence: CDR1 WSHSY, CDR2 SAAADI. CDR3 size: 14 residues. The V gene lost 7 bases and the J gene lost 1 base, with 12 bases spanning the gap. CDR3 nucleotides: TGCGCCAGCACTGGCCAGCGGCGCACAGATACGCAGTATTTT. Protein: CASTGQRRTDTQYF.

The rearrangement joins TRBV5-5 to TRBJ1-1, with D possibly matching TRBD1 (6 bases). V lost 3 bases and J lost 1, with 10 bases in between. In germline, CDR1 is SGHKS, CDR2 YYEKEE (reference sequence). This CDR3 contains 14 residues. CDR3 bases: TGTGCCAGCAGCTCTTACAGGGAGAACACTGAAGCTTTCTTT. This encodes CASSSYRENTEAFF.

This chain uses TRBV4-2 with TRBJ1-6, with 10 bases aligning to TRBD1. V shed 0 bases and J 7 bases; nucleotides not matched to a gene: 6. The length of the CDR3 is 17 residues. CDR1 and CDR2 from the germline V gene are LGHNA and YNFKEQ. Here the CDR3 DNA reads TGTGCCAGCAGCCAAGATTCAGGGACAGGGGCGAATTCACCCCTCCACTTT. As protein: CASSQDSGTGANSPLHF.

CDR3 sequence (DNA): TGTGCCAGCAGCTTAGGACAGGCTACGACACCCCTCCACTTT. Translating gives CASSLGQATTPLHF. The rearrangement joins TRBV11-2 to TRBJ1-6; the D gene is possibly TRBD1 (6 bases). Trimming removed 1 base from V and 11 bases from J, with 12 bases in between. Germline lookup yields CDR1 SGHAT and CDR2 FQNNGV. This CDR3 comprises 14 residues.

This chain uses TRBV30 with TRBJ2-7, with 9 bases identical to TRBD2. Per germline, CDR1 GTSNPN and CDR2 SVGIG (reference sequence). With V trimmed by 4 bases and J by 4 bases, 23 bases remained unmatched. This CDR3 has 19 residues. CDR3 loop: CAWIGYKVAGASSVYEQYF. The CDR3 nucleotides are TGTGCCTGGATCGGTTATAAGGTAGCGGGAGCGTCCTCAGTGTACGAGCAGTACTTC.